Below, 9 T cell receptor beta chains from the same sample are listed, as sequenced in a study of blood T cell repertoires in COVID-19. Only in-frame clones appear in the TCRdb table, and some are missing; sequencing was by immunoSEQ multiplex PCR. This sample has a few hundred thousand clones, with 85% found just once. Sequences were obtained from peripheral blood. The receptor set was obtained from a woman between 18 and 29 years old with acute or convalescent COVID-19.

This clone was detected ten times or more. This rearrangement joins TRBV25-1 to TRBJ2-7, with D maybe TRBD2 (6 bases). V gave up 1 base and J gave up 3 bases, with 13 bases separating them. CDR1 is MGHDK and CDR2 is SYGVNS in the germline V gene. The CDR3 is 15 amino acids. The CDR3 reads CASSELGGGLYEQYF. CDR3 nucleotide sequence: TGTGCCAGCAGTGAATTGGGAGGTGGGCTCTACGAGCAGTACTTC.

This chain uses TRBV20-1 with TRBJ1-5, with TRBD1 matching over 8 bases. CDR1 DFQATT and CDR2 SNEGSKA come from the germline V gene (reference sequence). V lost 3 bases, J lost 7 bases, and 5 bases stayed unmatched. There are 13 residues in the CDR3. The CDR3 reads CSASGRTGQPQHF. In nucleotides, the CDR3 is TGCAGTGCTAGTGGCAGGACAGGGCAGCCCCAGCATTTT.

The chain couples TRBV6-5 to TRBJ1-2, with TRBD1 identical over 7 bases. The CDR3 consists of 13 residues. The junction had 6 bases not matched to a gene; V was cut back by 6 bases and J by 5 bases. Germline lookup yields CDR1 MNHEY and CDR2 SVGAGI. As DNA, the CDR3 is TGTGCCAGCAGGCACAGGGGTAATTATGGCTACACCTTC. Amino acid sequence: CASRHRGNYGYTF.

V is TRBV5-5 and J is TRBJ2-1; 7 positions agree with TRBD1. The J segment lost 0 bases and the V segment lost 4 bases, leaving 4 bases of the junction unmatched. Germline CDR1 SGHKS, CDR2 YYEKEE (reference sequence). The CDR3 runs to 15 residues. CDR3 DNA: TGTGCCAGCAGCACGACAGGGAGCTCCTACAATGAGCAGTTCTTC. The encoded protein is CASSTTGSSYNEQFF. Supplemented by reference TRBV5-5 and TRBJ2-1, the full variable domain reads DAGVTQSPTHLIKTRGQQVTLRCSPISGHKSVSWYQQVLGQGPQFIFQYYEKEERGRGNFPDRFSARQFPNYSSELNVNALLLGDSALYLCASSTTGSSYNEQFFGPGTRLTVL.

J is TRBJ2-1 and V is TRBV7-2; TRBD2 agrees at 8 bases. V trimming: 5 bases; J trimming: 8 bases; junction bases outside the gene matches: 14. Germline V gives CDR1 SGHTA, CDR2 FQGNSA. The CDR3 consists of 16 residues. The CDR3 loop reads CASSHISAGGFDEQFF. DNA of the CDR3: TGTGCCAGCAGCCATATCTCGGCGGGAGGTTTCGATGAGCAGTTCTTC.

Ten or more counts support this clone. DNA of the CDR3: TGTGCCAGCAGCTACGGACTAGCCGCCTACGAGCAGTACTTC. Amino acid sequence: CASSYGLAAYEQYF. The V call is TRBV7-8, the J call TRBJ2-7, with 8 bases fitting TRBD2. This CDR3 is built from 14 residues. V trimming: 4 bases; J trimming: 2 bases; junction bases outside the gene matches: 4. The V gene's germline CDR1 is SGHVS and CDR2 FQNEAQ. Using reference TRBV7-8 and TRBJ2-7 for the parts outside the CDR3, the full variable domain is GAGVSQSPRYKVAKRGQDVALRCDPISGHVSLFWYQQALGQGPEFLTYFQNEAQLDKSGLPSDRFFAERPEGSVSTLKIQRTQQEDSAVYLCASSYGLAAYEQYFGPGTRLTVT.

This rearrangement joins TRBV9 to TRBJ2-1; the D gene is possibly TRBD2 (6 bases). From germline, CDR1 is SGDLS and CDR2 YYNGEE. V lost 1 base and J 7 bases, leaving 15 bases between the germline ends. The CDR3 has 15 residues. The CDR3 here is CASSVSGEAGNEQFF. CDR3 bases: TGTGCCAGCAGCGTATCTGGGGAGGCGGGGAATGAGCAGTTCTTC. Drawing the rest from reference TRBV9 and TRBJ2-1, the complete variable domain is DSGVTQTPKHLITATGQRVTLRCSPRSGDLSVYWYQQSLDQGLQFLIQYYNGEERAKGNILERFSAQQFPDLHSELNLSSLELGDSALYFCASSVSGEAGNEQFFGPGTRLTVL.

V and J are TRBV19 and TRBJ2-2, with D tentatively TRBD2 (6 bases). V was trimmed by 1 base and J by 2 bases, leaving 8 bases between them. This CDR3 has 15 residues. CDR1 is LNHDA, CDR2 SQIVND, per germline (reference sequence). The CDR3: CASSIGGLNTGELFF. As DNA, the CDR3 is TGTGCCAGTAGTATAGGGGGACTCAACACCGGGGAGCTGTTTTTT.

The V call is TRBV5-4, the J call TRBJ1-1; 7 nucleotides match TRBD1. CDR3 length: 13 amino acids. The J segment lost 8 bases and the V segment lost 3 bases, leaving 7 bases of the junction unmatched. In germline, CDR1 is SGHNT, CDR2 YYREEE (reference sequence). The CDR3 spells CASSSEGADEAFF. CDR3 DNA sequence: TGTGCCAGCAGCTCAGAGGGGGCAGACGAAGCTTTCTTT.